This T cell receptor beta chain emerged from a study of chronic HIV infection and antiretroviral therapy. In germline, CDR1 is MDHEN, CDR2 SYDVKM. Trimming took off 4 bases at V and 9 bases at J, with 19 bases between the two ends. This CDR3 spans 14 amino acids. This clonotype has more than one count but fewer than ten. TCRdb ran MiXCR on the 5' RACE reads and lists one entry per CDR3 protein. The sample holds about 48,000 distinct CDR3 sequences, about 18% seen once. This rearrangement joins TRBV28 to TRBJ2-7; D possibly matches TRBD1 or TRBD2 (6 bases each). The clonotype comes from an adult who had HIV and had not received antiretroviral therapy, or was an uninfected healthy control (not recorded which). Sequenced sample: peripheral blood. The CDR3, as DNA: TGTGCCAGCAGTTCCGGGGGCCGTCCTAATAGGCAGTACTTC. Its translation is CASSSGGRPNRQYF.